The 18 T cell receptor beta chains below were found in one sample sequenced in a study of blood T cells in healthy people across ages. Alongside a J-beta primer mix, a sample-barcoded 5' primer served in a second PCR lasting about 7 to 12 cycles. Via MiXCR, TCRdb re-called the 5' RACE reads, giving one row per CDR3 protein. Of about 780,000 distinct CDR3 sequences listed, more than 35% are singletons. The sequenced sample was blood. Every receptor here comes from an elderly man in good health.

The chain is built from TRBV7-2 and TRBJ2-3; 12 positions agree with TRBD2. Germline trimming cut 6 bases from V and 0 bases from J; bases unmatched to any gene: 7. The CDR3 totals 17 residues. Germline V gives CDR1 SGHTA, CDR2 FQGNSA. The chain's CDR3 is CASSTLAGGFSTDTQYF. The CDR3 DNA is TGTGCCAGCAGTACGCTAGCGGGAGGGTTTAGCACAGATACGCAGTATTTT.

V is TRBV12-3 or TRBV12-4 and J is TRBJ2-4; 8 positions match TRBD1. With 6 bases clipped from V and 12 bases from J, the junction kept 7 bases outside the gene matches. This CDR3 contains 12 residues. The CDR3 loop reads CASRQGADTQYF. CDR3 DNA sequence: TGTGCCAGCAGGCAGGGGGCGGACACTCAGTACTTC.

V usage is TRBV7-3 and J usage is TRBJ2-5; 11 positions agree with TRBD2. V shed 6 bases, J shed 5 bases, and the junction held 8 bases outside the gene matches. The CDR3 runs to 15 residues. Per germline, CDR1 SGHTA and CDR2 FQGTGA. The DNA of the CDR3 is TGTGCCAGCAGTCCGACTAGCGGGATGGGTGAGACCCAGTACTTC. Amino acids: CASSPTSGMGETQYF.

The table lists this clonotype with many counts. The rearrangement joins TRBV28 to TRBJ2-7, with 13 bases fitting TRBD2. The trim removed 6 bases at V and 3 bases at J, leaving 8 bases unmatched. Germline V lookup: CDR1 MDHEN, CDR2 SYDVKM. This CDR3 contains 16 residues. The CDR3 nucleotides read TGTGCCAGCAGGCACGGACTAGCGGGAGAGGGCTACGAGCAGTACTTC. This sequence encodes CASRHGLAGEGYEQYF.

The J gene is TRBJ2-3, the V gene TRBV10-2, with 7 bases matching TRBD2. The V gene end was trimmed by 5 bases and the J gene end by 5 bases; junction bases not matched to a gene: 7. The CDR3 covers 14 residues. Germline values: CDR1 WSHSY, CDR2 SAAADI. The CDR3: CASSLRERRDTQYF. The CDR3 DNA follows: TGCGCCAGCAGTTTGCGGGAGAGGAGAGATACGCAGTATTTT.

This clonotype was counted at least ten times. The chain joins TRBV5-1 to TRBJ2-3, with D uncertain. The CDR3 sequence is 14 residues long. The V and J ends lost 5 bases and 0 bases respectively, with 10 bases between them. The germline CDR1 and CDR2 sequences are SGHRS and YFSETQ. In DNA, the CDR3 is TGCGCCAGCAGGGTTGCGGCTAGCACAGATACGCAGTATTTT. Translated, it gives CASRVAASTDTQYF.

This chain uses TRBV11-2 with TRBJ2-7; the D gene is possibly TRBD1 (6 bases). This CDR3 has 13 amino acids. Germline V gene sequence: CDR1 SGHAT, CDR2 FQNNGV. V lost 5 bases and J 5 bases, leaving 13 bases between the germline ends. The CDR3 reads CASSVTGRDEQYF. The CDR3 DNA reads as TGTGCCAGCAGCGTAACAGGGAGAGACGAGCAGTACTTC.

This clonotype has more than one count but fewer than ten. This chain joins TRBV5-1 and TRBJ2-1, with D possibly being TRBD1 (5 bases). The CDR3 runs 17 residues. Trimming took off 1 base at V and 0 bases at J, with 14 bases between the two ends. CDR1 SGHRS and CDR2 YFSETQ come from the germline V gene. The CDR3 nucleotides are TGCGCCAGCAGCTTGAACCGACAGTTCCGCTCCTACAATGAGCAGTTCTTC. This translates into CASSLNRQFRSYNEQFF.

In this sample, this clonotype turned up a few times. The rearrangement links TRBV30 to TRBJ2-3; TRBD2 matches 8 bases. Germline trimming cut 3 bases from V and 0 bases from J; bases unmatched to any gene: 2. The CDR3 sequence is 14 residues long. CDR1 and CDR2 (germline): GTSNPN, SVGIG (reference sequence). CDR3: CAWSSGRSTDTQYF. The DNA of the CDR3 is TGTGCCTGGAGCAGCGGGAGAAGCACAGATACGCAGTATTTT.

This clonotype came up a few times. The chain couples TRBV5-1 to TRBJ2-1, with 12 bases identical to TRBD2. The CDR3 runs 15 residues. Per germline, CDR1 SGHRS and CDR2 YFSETQ. J lost 8 bases, V lost 1 base, and 4 bases had no gene match. The chain's CDR3 is CASSLMTSGSYEQFF. In nucleotides, the CDR3 is TGCGCCAGCAGCTTGATGACTAGCGGGAGCTATGAGCAGTTCTTC.

V gene TRBV7-2 combines with J gene TRBJ2-5; D is possibly TRBD1 (6 bases). V was shortened by 5 bases and J by 2 bases, with 12 bases between the two germline ends. CDR1 and CDR2 (germline): SGHTA, FQGNSA. This CDR3 spans 14 amino acids. This CDR3 is CASSVLGQQETQYF. The DNA for the CDR3 is TGTGCCAGCAGCGTATTGGGACAACAAGAGACCCAGTACTTC.

Ten or more counts support this clonotype. The CDR3 sequence is CSGGGGGGTYNEQFF. DNA of the CDR3: TGCAGCGGCGGCGGGGGAGGGGGGACTTACAATGAGCAGTTCTTC. The chain recombines TRBV29-1 with TRBJ2-1, with a weak D call TRBD2 (7 bases). Looked up from germline, CDR1 is SQVTM and CDR2 is ANQGSEA. Deletions cut 7 bases from V and 4 bases from J, with 20 bases between. This CDR3 spans 15 amino acids.

This clonotype has just a few counts. The DNA of the CDR3 is TGCGCCAGCAGCCCACGACAGGGGGGATGGGAAAAACTGTTTTTT. It encodes CASSPRQGGWEKLFF. The chain recombines TRBV4-1 with TRBJ1-4; 9 nucleotides line up with TRBD1. Germline trimming cut 4 bases from V and 8 bases from J; bases unmatched to any gene: 8. The CDR3 covers 15 residues. Germline V gives CDR1 MGHRA, CDR2 YSYEKL.

The V call is TRBV4-1, the J call TRBJ2-3; the match to TRBD2 covers 11 bases. The ends lost 4 bases at V and 6 bases at J; junction bases unmatched: 12. The germline V gene has CDR1 MGHRA and CDR2 YSYEKL. The CDR3 consists of 17 residues. The CDR3 reads CASSLTGLAGGGDTQYF. As DNA, the CDR3 is TGCGCCAGCAGCCTTACCGGACTAGCGGGCGGGGGCGATACGCAGTATTTT.

The rearrangement links TRBV25-1 to TRBJ2-7, with 8 bases that match TRBD2. J lost 7 bases, V lost 3 bases, and 11 bases had no gene match. This CDR3 has 15 amino acids. Germline assignment: CDR1 MGHDK and CDR2 SYGVNS. Here the CDR3 reads CASSDTSGESNEQYF. The CDR3 DNA reads TGTGCCAGCAGTGATACTAGCGGAGAGAGCAATGAGCAGTACTTC.

This clonotype occurred many times. V is TRBV12-3 or TRBV12-4 and J is TRBJ2-7; 13 positions match TRBD2. This CDR3 is built from 17 residues. V dropped 5 bases and J dropped 0; count of bases not matched to a gene: 7. The CDR3 DNA follows: TGTGCCAGCAGTCCGGGACTAGCGGGATCTATCTCCTACGAGCAGTACTTC. Translation: CASSPGLAGSISYEQYF.

V gene TRBV20-1 combines with J gene TRBJ2-3, with TRBD2 identical over 11 bases. In germline, CDR1 is DFQATT, CDR2 SNEGSKA (reference sequence). This CDR3 region has 15 residues. Trimming removed 6 bases from V and 1 base from J; junction bases left unmatched: 6. DNA of the CDR3: TGCAGTGCGGGGACTAGCGGAGCGCGCACAGATACGCAGTATTTT. Translation gives CSAGTSGARTDTQYF.

This rearrangement joins TRBV7-6 to TRBJ2-7; 10 nucleotides align to TRBD2. V gave up 3 bases and J gave up 7 bases; unmatched junction bases: 9. Germline CDR1 reads SGHVS; CDR2 reads FNYEAQ. This CDR3 comprises 15 residues. CDR3 nucleotides: TGTGCCAGCAGCTTCTCTAGCGGGAGATATGATGAGCAGTACTTC. Amino acid sequence: CASSFSSGRYDEQYF.